The rows below give T cell receptor beta chains drawn from one sample of a study of cytomegalovirus exposure and HLA in healthy donors. Only in-frame clones appear in the TCRdb table, and some are missing; sequencing was by immunoSEQ multiplex PCR. There are some 83,000 clones in the sample; approximately 93% occur only once, and approximately 3.5% lies in the top ten. The source material was PBMCs. Source of these receptors: a woman under 30 in good health and CMV-seropositive. CDR3s include the opening cysteine and the closing phenylalanine or tryptophan. D genes are given only for firm matches. Size is omitted from some rows. Given values are once, few, many or a class for expanded clones.

TRBD2	TRBV9	TRBJ2-1	-	TGTGCCAGCAGCACACCTCGGTCCGGGAGGGTTAGCTCCTACAATGAGCAGTTCTTC	CASSTPRSGRVSSYNEQFF
-	TRBV9	TRBJ1-6	-	TGTGCCAGCAGCGTAGGAGCGAGCTCCTATAATTCACCCCTCCACTTT	CASSVGASSYNSPLHF
TRBD2	TRBV18	TRBJ2-1	-	TGTGCCAGTTGTTCCCCGGGACTAGCGGGTTACAATGAGCAGTTCTTC	CASCSPGLAGYNEQFF
TRBD1	TRBV27	TRBJ2-1	-	TGTGCCAGCGGGACAGGTTTCTACAATGAGCAGTTCTTC	CASGTGFYNEQFF
TRBD1	TRBV7-2	TRBJ1-2	-	TGTGCCAGCAGCTTAGCGCCCCCGGGACAGGGGCCGAACTATGGCTACACCTTC	CASSLAPPGQGPNYGYTF
TRBD2	TRBV6-5	TRBJ2-7	-	TGTGCCAGCAGTTACTCGTCGGGGGGCTCCTACGAGCAGTACTTC	CASSYSSGGSYEQYF
TRBD2	TRBV10-3	TRBJ2-3	-	TGTGCCATCAGTCCGGGACTAGAAGGAGATACGCAGTATTTT	CAISPGLEGDTQYF
-	TRBV7-2	TRBJ1-1	-	TGTGCCAGCAGCTTAGGCGGACAGCCGAACACTGAAGCTTTCTTT	CASSLGGQPNTEAFF
-	TRBV6-1	TRBJ1-1	once	TGTGCCAGCAGATCTGCAGGAGGAAGTGAAGCTTTCTTT	CASRSAGGSEAFF
-	TRBV25-1	TRBJ1-1	once	TGTGCCAGCAGTGAGGTCTGGGGGCAGACTGAAGCTTTCTTT	CASSEVWGQTEAFF
TRBD2	TRBV15	TRBJ2-1	-	TGTGCCACCAGCGGTACTAGACTAGCGGGAGATAGTTACAATGAGCAGTTCTTC	CATSGTRLAGDSYNEQFF
TRBD1	TRBV9	TRBJ2-3	-	TGTGCCAGCAGCGTATATGACAGGGGGATGGCAGATACGCAGTATTTT	CASSVYDRGMADTQYF
TRBD1	TRBV11-2	TRBJ2-5	-	TGTGCCAGCAGCAAGGACAGGGTCGAAGAGACCCAGTACTTC	CASSKDRVEETQYF
-	TRBV10-3	TRBJ2-5	-	TGTGCCATCAGTGATGGCTTCCGTGGCACGACCCAGTACTTC	CAISDGFRGTTQYF
-	TRBV29-1	TRBJ1-5	-	TGCAGCGGGAGCATTGGCAATCAGCCCCAGCATTTT	CSGSIGNQPQHF
TRBD2	TRBV5-6	TRBJ2-3	-	TGTGCCAGCAGCTTTGCCCGACTAGCGGGACTCACAGATACGCAGTATTTT	CASSFARLAGLTDTQYF
-	TRBV13	TRBJ1-3	-	TGTGCCAGCAGCTTACAGGGAGGAAACACCATATATTTT	CASSLQGGNTIYF
-	TRBV23-1	TRBJ2-5	-	TGCGCCAGCAGTCAATCGATAACTCAGGAGGATGAGACCCAGTACTTC	CASSQSITQEDETQYF
-	TRBV7-2	TRBJ2-2	once	TGTGCCAGCAGCGCAACAGGGCTCGGCACCGGGGAGCTGTTTTTT	CASSATGLGTGELFF
-	TRBV5-1	TRBJ1-1	-	TGCGCCAGCAGCTTGGACAGGGCGTTCGAAGCTTTCTTT	CASSLDRAFEAFF
-	TRBV30	TRBJ1-1	-	TGTGCCTGGAGTGTTGACGGGGGCACTGAAGCTTTCTTT	CAWSVDGGTEAFF
-	TRBV7-3	TRBJ1-3	-	TGTGCCAGCAGCTTCTCACAGGGAAACACCATATATTTT	CASSFSQGNTIYF
-	TRBV29-1	TRBJ1-1	-	TGCAGCGACGGGACAAAACACAACACTGAAGCTTTCTTT	CSDGTKHNTEAFF
TRBD2	TRBV4-1	TRBJ2-1	-	TGCGCCAGCAGCCAATACCGGGACTATCAGAATGAGCAGTTCTTC	CASSQYRDYQNEQFF
-	TRBV7-3	TRBJ1-1	once	TGTGCCAGCAGCTTAATTCCCCTCTCGGGGGAGACTGAAGCTTTCTTT	CASSLIPLSGETEAFF
-	TRBV4-3	TRBJ1-2	-	TGCGCCAGCAGCCTTAGCAGGGAAACAGGGTCGAGATATGGCTACACCTTC	CASSLSRETGSRYGYTF
-	TRBV29-1	TRBJ2-1	-	TGCAGCGCGTCCCCCCAGAGCGGCCTGAGCTCCTACAATGAGCAGTTCTTC	CSASPQSGLSSYNEQFF
-	TRBV29-1	TRBJ1-1	-	TGCAGCTCACAGGGAAACACTGAAGCTTTCTTT	CSSQGNTEAFF
-	TRBV28	TRBJ1-2	once	TGTGCCAGCAGTCCAAGCTCCTATGGCTACACCTTC	CASSPSSYGYTF
-	TRBV9	TRBJ1-4	once	TGTGCCAGCAGCGTCTCAACGGGGTTACTACCTAATGAAAAACTGTTTTTT	CASSVSTGLLPNEKLFF
-	TRBV18	TRBJ1-4	-	TGTGCCAGCTCATTGGACAGTCTCCTTACTAATGAAAAACTGTTTTTT	CASSLDSLLTNEKLFF
TRBD2	TRBV4-2	TRBJ2-3	once	TGTGCCAGCAGCCAAGACACCGGGACTAGCGGGGTTCTCTCCACAGATACGCAGTATTTT	CASSQDTGTSGVLSTDTQYF
-	TRBV7-2	TRBJ1-5	-	TGTGCCAGCAGTCAAACAGGGACCCAGCCCCAGCATTTT	CASSQTGTQPQHF
-	TRBV7-9	TRBJ2-1	few	TGTGCCAGCAGCTTCACCTGGGGGGAGGAGCAGTTCTTC	CASSFTWGEEQFF
-	TRBV9	TRBJ1-1	-	TGTGCCAGCAGCCCCCGGGACAACCTCTTTGCTGAAGCTTTCTTT	CASSPRDNLFAEAFF
TRBD2	TRBV6-4	TRBJ2-3	few	TGTGCCAGCAGTGAAAACGGGGGGGCCACAGATACGCAGTATTTT	CASSENGGATDTQYF
TRBD2	TRBV28	TRBJ2-7	-	TGTGCCAGCAGTTTCCACCTAGCGGGGTTATCTTACGAGCAGTACTTC	CASSFHLAGLSYEQYF
TRBD1	TRBV14	TRBJ1-1	-	TGTGCCAGCAGCCAGCTAGACGACAGGGGCACTGAAGCTTTCTTT	CASSQLDDRGTEAFF
TRBD2	TRBV5-4	TRBJ2-1	-	TGTGCCAGCAGCTCCCCCCTAGCGGGATACAATGAGCAGTTCTTC	CASSSPLAGYNEQFF
TRBD1	TRBV5-1	TRBJ1-6	-	TGCGCCAGCAGCTTAGGGACAGGGGCCACTTCACCCCTCCACTTT	CASSLGTGATSPLHF
-	TRBV21-1	TRBJ2-1	-	TGTGCCAGCAGCAAAGCGGGGGGAATCAATGAGCAGTTCTTC	CASSKAGGINEQFF
-	TRBV6-1	TRBJ1-1	-	TGTGCCAGCAGTGAAGGGCCGTGGAACACTGAAGCTTTCTTT	CASSEGPWNTEAFF
TRBD1	TRBV30	TRBJ1-2	-	TGTGCCTGGAGGGGGACAGGGGAAAACTATGGCTACACCTTC	CAWRGTGENYGYTF
-	TRBV9	TRBJ1-6	-	TGTGCCAGCAGCGTTCAGGGTGGTTCACCCCTCCACTTT	CASSVQGGSPLHF
-	TRBV19	TRBJ2-3	-	TGTGCCAGTAGTATAGGGCAGGGTCCAGATACGCAGTATTTT	CASSIGQGPDTQYF
-	TRBV10-3	TRBJ1-1	-	TGTGCCATCAGTGGATGGACGGACGGGGGAACTGAAGCTTTCTTT	CAISGWTDGGTEAFF